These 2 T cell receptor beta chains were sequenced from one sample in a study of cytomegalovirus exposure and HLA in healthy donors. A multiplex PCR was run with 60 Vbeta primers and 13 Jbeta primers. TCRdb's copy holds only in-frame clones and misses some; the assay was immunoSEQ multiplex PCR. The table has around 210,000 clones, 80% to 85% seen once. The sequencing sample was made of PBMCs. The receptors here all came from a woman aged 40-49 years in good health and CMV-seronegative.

CDR3 region: CATRGRTSGSYEQFF. The CDR3 DNA follows: TGTGCCACCCGGGGAAGGACTAGCGGGAGCTATGAGCAGTTCTTC. The rearrangement links TRBV11-1 to TRBJ2-1; 13 bases line up with TRBD2. This CDR3 is 15 amino acids long. CDR1 and CDR2 from the germline V gene are SGHAT and FQDESV (reference sequence). J gave up 8 bases and V 10 bases, and 11 bases lay outside the gene matches.

In nucleotides, the CDR3 is TGTGCCAGCAGCCTCGGGACTAGCGGGACTTTAACCCACGAGCAGTACTTC. Its protein product is CASSLGTSGTLTHEQYF. This rearrangement joins TRBV7-9 to TRBJ2-7, with TRBD2 identical over 13 bases. Germline assignment: CDR1 SEHNR and CDR2 FQNEAQ (reference sequence). The CDR3 is 17 amino acids. Trimming removed 5 bases from V and 5 bases from J; junction bases left unmatched: 12.